This T cell receptor (beta chain) was recorded in a study of regulatory T cells in long-lasting Graves disease (dated by TCRdb to the early 2020s). Regarding the complete study: Newly diagnosed Graves' disease patients had taken antithyroid drugs for less than 3 months. A total of roughly 35 samples underwent TCR sequencing: about 13 from persistent and about 20 from newly diagnosed Graves' disease patients. The study was registered as a clinical trial and conducted in China. This study used TCR sequencing and RNA sequencing of peripheral blood to compare persistent Graves' disease patients against newly diagnosed Graves' disease patients. General conclusions and limits of the study: Persistent disease showed preferential use of TRBV28, TRBJ1-2 and TRBJ2-5, whereas newly diagnosed disease favored TRBV20-1 and TRBJ2-1. The small sample size was acknowledged by the authors as a limitation that may reduce accuracy. Sequencing and analysis were restricted to the TCR beta chain. Patients with persistent disease shared more public clonotypes (roughly 2,900) than newly diagnosed patients did (around 1,000). Only peripheral blood was studied, because thyroid tissue, the primary lesion, was inaccessible. Lower TCR Shannon entropy and fewer highly expanded clones were observed in persistent Graves' disease patients than in newly diagnosed patients, which suggested clonal expansion.

The cysteine opens and the phenylalanine closes a CDR3 of 14 amino acids. This entry keeps only the CDR3 DNA: 42 bases, framed from base 1. Reading the germline V gene gives CDR1 SGHAT and CDR2 FQNNGV. Trimming leaves V shorter by 5 bases and J shorter by 3 bases, with the junction holding 3 bases beyond the gene matches. The meaning of the sample's time point label: newly diagnosed GD, antithyroid drugs for less than 3 months. RNA was extracted from PBMCs in TRIzol for both TCR sequencing and RNA sequencing. The diagnosis of Graves' disease followed American Thyroid Association guidelines. Recruitment of patients was carried out at an endocrinology department in Xi'an, China. Each patient gave about 8.1 milliliters of peripheral blood, collected in an EDTA anticoagulant tube. PBMCs were isolated by Ficoll Paque Plus density gradient separation without further T cell sorting. An Agilent 2100 Bioanalyzer and agarose gel were used to check RNA quality, and a NanoDrop 2000 was used to measure RNA concentration.

The method was multiplex PCR. The listed sequencing device is Illumina HiSeq 4000. To build TCR beta libraries, CDR3 regions were amplified by Arm-PCR using iRepertoire HTBI primers. Before sequencing, the PCR products went through gel purification. The authors' pipeline ran thus. A total of around 66 TRBV and about 13 TRBJ segments were identified across samples and were used for gene usage analysis of CDR3 amino acid clonotypes. COPE and FqMerger were used to merge filtered high-quality paired reads into contigs. BLAST was used to align contigs to IMGT TRBV, TRBD and TRBJ reference genes, with CDR3 defined following IMGT. Any clonotype with a frequency above 0.1% was classified as a highly expanded clone. Shannon entropy served as the measure of repertoire diversity, while the Gini coefficient captured V-J evenness. Public clonotypes were defined as clonotypes shared by more than one individual. Using fastp trimming at Q25 and MiXCR clonotype assembly, TCRdb reanalyzed the public sequencing data and kept in-frame beta chains. For every CDR3 protein sequence, its rows merge into one entry that carries the most common genes and DNA. None of the V and J calls come from the authors' own analysis; TCRdb made them. For this sample there are 400,000 to 500,000 distinct CDR3 sequences; about 14% appear just once. More than 15% of the sample is in the top ten clones.

There are many counts of this clonotype. No cognate antigen has been identified for it. Within one base of it there is no much larger clone, and no base qualities were kept. These data also featured in a second study, about T cells in Graves' hyperthyroidism and ophthalmopathy. The second study reports: Stable Graves' hyperthyroidism was defined as no progression to ophthalmopathy during 18 months of follow-up. Hyperthyroidism patients were newly diagnosed, had a disease duration of under 2 months, and were aged 18 to 65 years. Any patient with an uncontrolled infection, another autoimmune disease, pregnancy or lactation was excluded. Diagnoses relied on clinical symptoms, serum thyroxine and TRAb, thyroid ultrasound and orbital computed tomography. A first-round RT-PCR of the TCR CDR3 used the HTBI primer set with the Qiagen OneStep RT-PCR kit. Most expanded thyroid clonotypes (frequency above 0.001) were also found in blood, which suggests that blood repertoires may mirror thyroid immune responses. A 13 V-J signature model separated ophthalmopathy from stable hyperthyroidism, with just over 85% sensitivity and around 84% specificity in cross-validation and 80%/75% in testing. During validation, the model predicted progression to ophthalmopathy a median of approximately six months ahead of onset, with more than 60% sensitivity and about 75% specificity. TCR V-J signatures able to tell the groups apart were searched for in a discovery cohort of some 100 patients, of whom under 45 had Graves' ophthalmopathy and around 58 had stable Graves' hyperthyroidism. Prospective prediction of ophthalmopathy was tested in an independent validation cohort of approximately 19 hyperthyroidism patients and approximately 17 patients who later progressed to ophthalmopathy. The roughly 90 discovery patients were divided at random into training and test sets in a 7:3 ratio. Thyroid tissue and blood T-cell repertoires from six Graves' hyperthyroidism patients were also compared in the study. After blood sampling, hyperthyroidism patients were treated with methimazole at a starting dose of 30 mg daily, and ophthalmopathy patients were treated with high-dose intravenous methylprednisolone. The libraries were constructed in a second round of multiplex PCR and then size-selected and purified. Libraries were sequenced paired-end with 100 bp reads on an Illumina HiSeq2000. SOAPnuke was used to process the raw data, removing reads that contained adapters or uncalled bases, had a mean Phred below 15, or lacked an exact match to the constant primer or identifier. High-quality paired reads were merged with COPE v1.2.5, and unique nucleotide sequences were defined as clonotypes. MiTCR v1.1 was used to align the clonotypes against IMGT TRBV, TRBD and TRBJ reference segments. Analysis was restricted to V-J combinations with a frequency above 0.0001, which covered 99% to 99.2% of repertoires. The TCS score was defined as the ratio of F50 (clonal expansion) to E x V (chaos), calculated using BLOSUM62-based TCRdist between CDR3 peptides within each V-J. Welch's t-statistics and random forest reduced 450 to 600 V-J features to 10 to 15, which were used in a naive Bayes classifier (R e1071). Sample size was not statistically predetermined, and blinding of investigators to group allocation was not performed. According to the paper, TCR Vbeta CDR3 sequencing was carried out on 135 peripheral blood samples, which came from approximately 41 ophthalmopathy, about 75 hyperthyroidism and approximately 17 progressor patients.

This receptor was obtained from a woman aged 45 to 65 with Graves disease. Donor details come from another sample of the same person, matched by shared clones. This specimen consisted of peripheral blood mononuclear cells (PBMCs), obtained at new diagnosis, from a patient treated with antithyroid drugs. The chain employs TRBV11-2 and TRBJ2-2; 7 bases in the junction line up with TRBD1. At the DNA level, the sequence is TGTGCCAGCAGCACCGACAGGGACACCGGGGAGCTGTTTTTT. Translated, this is CASSTDRDTGELFF.